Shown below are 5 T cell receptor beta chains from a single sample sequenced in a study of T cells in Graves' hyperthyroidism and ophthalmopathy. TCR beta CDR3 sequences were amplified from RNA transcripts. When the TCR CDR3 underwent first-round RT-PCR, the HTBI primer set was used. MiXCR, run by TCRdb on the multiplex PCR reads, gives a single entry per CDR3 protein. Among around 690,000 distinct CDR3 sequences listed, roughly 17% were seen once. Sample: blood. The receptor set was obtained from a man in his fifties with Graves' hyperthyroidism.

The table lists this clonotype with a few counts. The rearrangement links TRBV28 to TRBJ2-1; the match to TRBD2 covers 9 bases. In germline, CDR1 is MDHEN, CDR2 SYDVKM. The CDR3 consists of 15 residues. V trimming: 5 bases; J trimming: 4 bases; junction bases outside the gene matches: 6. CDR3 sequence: CASSTQRGVYNEQFF. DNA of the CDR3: TGTGCCAGCAGTACCCAGCGGGGGGTTTACAATGAGCAGTTCTTC.

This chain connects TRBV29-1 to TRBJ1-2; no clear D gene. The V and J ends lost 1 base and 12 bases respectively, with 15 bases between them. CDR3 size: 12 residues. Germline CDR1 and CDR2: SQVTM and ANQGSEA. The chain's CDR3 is CSVEGNPGVHTF. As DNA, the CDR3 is TGCAGCGTTGAAGGGAATCCAGGTGTACACACCTTC.

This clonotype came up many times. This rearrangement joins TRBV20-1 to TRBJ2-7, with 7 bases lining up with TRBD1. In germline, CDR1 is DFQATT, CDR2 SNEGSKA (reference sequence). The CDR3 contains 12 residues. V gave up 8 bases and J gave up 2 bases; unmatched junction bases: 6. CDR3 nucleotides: TGCAGTCGAAGACAGGGCCCCTACGAGCAGTACTTC. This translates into CSRRQGPYEQYF.

The CDR3: CASSQGTKETQYF. The CDR3 nucleotides are TGTGCCAGCAGCCAAGGGACAAAAGAGACCCAGTACTTC. J is TRBJ2-5 and V is TRBV3-1; TRBD1 is a possible D gene (5 bases). The V and J ends lost 1 base and 3 bases respectively, with 6 bases between them. Germline V gene lookup returns CDR1 LGHDT and CDR2 YNNKEL (reference sequence). The CDR3 contains 13 residues.

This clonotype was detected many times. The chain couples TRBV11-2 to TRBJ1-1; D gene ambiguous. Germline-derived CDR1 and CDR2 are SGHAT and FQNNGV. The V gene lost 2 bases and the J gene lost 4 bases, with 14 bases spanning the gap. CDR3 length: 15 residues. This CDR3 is CASSLRGLVGTEAFF. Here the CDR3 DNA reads TGTGCCAGCAGCTTACGGGGTTTGGTCGGCACTGAAGCTTTCTTT.